This T cell receptor beta chain was sequenced during a study of T cell clones after liver transplantation. Regarding the study as a whole: A larger donor-reactive than third-party decline suggested partial antigen-specific deletion.

The CDR3 totals 14 residues. Looked up from germline, CDR1 is SGHDT and CDR2 is YYEEEE. Trimming pared 5 bases from V and 2 bases from J, leaving 14 bases between. About this clone itself: Its antigen remains unidentified.

Measured with immunoSEQ multiplex PCR; TCRdb has only the in-frame clones, and not every one. Found here are 51,000 or so clones, 70% to 90% of them singletons; the top ten hold around an eighth. Sequencing was performed on CD8+ T cells from blood, taken 12 months after liver transplant. The TCR was taken from a human patient who received a liver transplant. Some T cells may arise from the graft donor. The rearrangement uses TRBV5-6 and TRBJ2-7; D may be TRBD2 (6 bases). The DNA of the CDR3 is TGTGCCAGCAGTTTTTTTAGCGGAGCCTACGAGCAGTACTTC. Its translation is CASSFFSGAYEQYF.